The 8 T cell receptor beta chains below come from one sample, sequenced in a study of beta chain features in type 1 diabetes. Reverse transcription of all isolated RNA meant that expressed TCRB transcripts were sequenced. Here immunoSEQ multiplex PCR was the method, and the copy in TCRdb shows in-frame clones only, minus some. The sample has approximately 140,000 clones, 48% seen once. Material: Tregs from blood. The receptor set was obtained from a young man in good health.

This clone was recorded once. This chain links TRBV18 with TRBJ2-5, with TRBD1 identical over 8 bases. The germline V gene has CDR1 KGHSH and CDR2 LQKENI. The J segment lost 2 bases and the V segment lost 2 bases, leaving 4 bases of the junction unmatched. This CDR3 region has 15 residues. CDR3 region: CASSPGQGGQETQYF. CDR3 DNA: TGTGCCAGCTCACCAGGACAGGGTGGACAAGAGACCCAGTACTTC.

V and J are TRBV5-1 and TRBJ2-1; the D is unclear. The CDR3 totals 12 residues. The germline V gene encodes CDR1 SGHRS and CDR2 YFSETQ. V was shortened by 4 bases and J by 5 bases, with 7 bases between the two germline ends. The CDR3 is CASSRENNEQFF. CDR3 nucleotides: TGCGCCAGCAGCCGCGAAAACAATGAGCAGTTCTTC.

The chain carries TRBV7-2 and TRBJ2-1; 8 bases match TRBD2. Germline V CDR1 and CDR2: SGHTA, FQGNSA. The ends lost 7 bases at V and 8 bases at J; junction bases unmatched: 13. The CDR3 loop spans 15 amino acids. The CDR3 region has the DNA TGTGCCAGCACCCGGGAAACGGGAGGGGTTTATGAGCAGTTCTTC. Protein product: CASTRETGGVYEQFF.

V gene TRBV4-2 combines with J gene TRBJ2-1, with D tentatively TRBD2 (6 bases). The V and J ends lost 0 bases and 4 bases respectively, with 13 bases between them. Germline V gene sequence: CDR1 LGHNA, CDR2 YNFKEQ. The CDR3 extends over 16 amino acids. CDR3 region: CASSQDLARDYNEQFF. The CDR3 bases are TGTGCCAGCAGCCAAGATTTGGCGCGGGATTACAATGAGCAGTTCTTC.

The chain carries TRBV19 and TRBJ2-7; a possible D gene is TRBD2 (6 bases). Germline-derived CDR1 and CDR2 are LNHDA and SQIVND (reference sequence). With 5 bases removed from V and 2 bases from J, the gap between germline ends came to 19 bases. The CDR3 is 16 amino acids. The CDR3: CASSFSGPRITYEQYF. The CDR3 DNA sequence: TGTGCCAGTAGTTTTAGCGGACCGAGGATCACCTACGAGCAGTACTTC.

This chain uses TRBV30 with TRBJ1-1; 8 positions match TRBD1. V trimming: 4 bases; J trimming: 6 bases; junction bases outside the gene matches: 7. From germline, CDR1 is GTSNPN and CDR2 SVGIG (reference sequence). This CDR3 is 13 amino acids long. The CDR3 sequence: CAWKKTGVAEAFF. CDR3 sequence (DNA): TGTGCCTGGAAGAAGACAGGGGTTGCTGAAGCTTTCTTT.

This clone was observed a handful of times. The rearrangement links TRBV7-2 to TRBJ2-7; possible D gene TRBD2, 6 bases. There are 14 residues in the CDR3. The germline CDR1 and CDR2 sequences are SGHTA and FQGNSA. The V end lost 3 bases, the J end lost 2 bases, and 11 bases lay between the germline ends. CDR3 in DNA: TGTGCCAGCAGCTTCGACGGGAGCACCTACGAGCAGTACTTC. As protein: CASSFDGSTYEQYF.

The gene calls are TRBV28 and TRBJ1-2; D gene uncertain. The CDR3 spans 13 residues. Trimming took off 3 bases at V and 4 bases at J, with 9 bases between the two ends. The germline V gene has CDR1 MDHEN and CDR2 SYDVKM. The CDR3 DNA is TGTGCCAGCAGTTTCCTACAGACCTATGGCTACACCTTC. Its protein is CASSFLQTYGYTF.